This is a list of T cell receptor beta chains from one sample in a study of patients and donors after allogeneic stem cell transplantation. TCRdb re-derived calls from the RT-PCR reads in MiXCR, one entry per CDR3 protein. The repertoire has 800,000 to 1,000,000 distinct CDR3 sequences, about 20% of them found once; the top ten carry around 6%. Specimen: blood, either unsorted or a sorted T cell fraction (not recorded which). These receptors were taken from a human donor who was either an allogeneic HSCT recipient or a stem cell or donor lymphocyte infusion donor (not recorded which). It is not recorded whose cells these are; they may come from a transplant donor. CDR3s include the opening cysteine and the closing phenylalanine or tryptophan. The order of the fields is D gene, V gene, clone size, J gene, CDR3 protein, CDR3 DNA. A D gene is named only where the DNA matches it firmly. Some rows mark clone size as missing; the rest say once, few, many or name a class of expanded clone.

TRBD2	TRBV6-1	-	TRBJ2-1	CASSPQKTSGPYNEQFF	TGTGCCAGCAGTCCCCAAAAGACTAGCGGGCCATACAATGAGCAGTTCTTC
-	TRBV20-1	-	TRBJ2-3	CSALWGFGTDTQYF	TGCAGTGCCTTGTGGGGGTTTGGAACAGATACGCAGTATTTT
-	TRBV5-1	-	TRBJ1-1	CASARGADTEAFF	TGCGCCAGCGCCCGGGGGGCGGACACTGAAGCTTTCTTT
-	TRBV12-3/TRBV12-4	many	TRBJ2-3	CASRVWGDTQYF	TGTGCCAGCAGAGTATGGGGAGATACGCAGTATTTT
TRBD2	TRBV12-3/TRBV12-4	-	TRBJ2-7	CASSSVGGGAYEQYF	TGTGCCAGCAGTTCCGTCGGCGGGGGAGCCTACGAGCAGTACTTC
TRBD2	TRBV12-3/TRBV12-4	many	TRBJ2-1	CASSLAGYEQFF	TGTGCCAGCAGTCTAGCGGGGTATGAGCAGTTCTTC
-	TRBV11-2	few	TRBJ2-1	CASKGDRRNEQFF	TGTGCCAGCAAGGGCGACAGACGGAATGAGCAGTTCTTC
-	TRBV20-1	few	TRBJ2-3	CSANSRASRSTDTQYF	TGCAGTGCCAACTCCCGGGCATCGCGGAGCACAGATACGCAGTATTTT
-	TRBV29-1	few	TRBJ2-4	CSVERQGEAKNIQYF	TGCAGCGTTGAAAGGCAGGGCGAAGCCAAAAACATTCAGTACTTC
-	TRBV29-1	few	TRBJ1-1	CSGGGKNTEAFF	TGCAGCGGGGGCGGGAAGAACACTGAAGCTTTCTTT
TRBD1	TRBV19	-	TRBJ1-1	CASREGAVSGTEAFF	TGTGCCAGCCGGGAGGGGGCCGTGAGTGGGACTGAAGCTTTCTTT